The next 22 T cell receptor beta chains were all read from a single sample in a study of T cell responses to AZD1222 COVID-19 vaccine. Some clones are missing from TCRdb's copy, which holds only in-frame ones; the method was immunoSEQ multiplex PCR. The table records about 120,000 clones, approximately 85% of them present only once. The starting material was peripheral blood, obtained on day 0 of MenACWY control vaccination. The receptors were sampled from an adult in good health.

The chain recombines TRBV28 with TRBJ2-3; D unresolved. CDR1 and CDR2 (germline): MDHEN, SYDVKM. The CDR3 extends over 14 amino acids. The V end was cut by 7 bases, the J end by 1 base, with 12 bases between. In nucleotides, the CDR3 is TGTGCCAGCACCCGGCTAGGTGGCACAGATACGCAGTATTTT. It specifies CASTRLGGTDTQYF.

This chain joins TRBV7-9 and TRBJ2-3; 15 bases agree with TRBD2. CDR1 SEHNR and CDR2 FQNEAQ come from the germline V gene (reference sequence). V was pared by 4 bases and J by 4 bases, with 12 bases of the junction left unmatched. CDR3 length: 19 residues. CDR3 coding DNA: TGTGCCAGCAGCTCCTGGACTAGCGGGAGGGCCAGAGCTTCAGATACGCAGTATTTT. Translating gives CASSSWTSGRARASDTQYF.

The J gene is TRBJ2-2, the V gene TRBV9; TRBD1 might be the D (6 bases). CDR3 length: 14 amino acids. Trimming shortened V by 3 bases and J by 4 bases, and 10 bases separated the two germline ends. Germline loops: CDR1 SGDLS, CDR2 YYNGEE. The CDR3 nucleotides read TGTGCCAGCAGCGCGGGACACCCCACCGGGGAGCTGTTTTTT. Translated: CASSAGHPTGELFF.

V is TRBV7-8 and J is TRBJ2-7; 11 nucleotides agree with TRBD2. Losses at the gene ends were 1 base for V and 3 bases for J; bases not matched to a gene: 2. CDR1 and CDR2 (germline): SGHVS, FQNEAQ. This CDR3 contains 15 residues. The CDR3 loop reads CASSLGTSGSYEQYF. The CDR3 nucleotides are TGTGCCAGCAGCTTAGGAACTAGCGGGAGCTACGAGCAGTACTTC.

This clone was observed a single time. The chain combines TRBV3-1 (or the pseudogene TRBV3-2) with TRBJ1-2; the D gene is possibly TRBD1 (5 bases). The CDR3 has 15 residues. Trimming cost V 5 bases and J 7 bases, with 20 bases left between them. Germline-derived CDR1 and CDR2 are LGHDT and YNNKEL (reference sequence). The DNA of the CDR3 is TGTGCCAGCAGCAAAAAGGGATGGGACTCTGCTGGCTACACCTTC. It specifies CASSKKGWDSAGYTF.

The CDR3 sequence: CASSPQGIGEQYF. In DNA, the CDR3 is TGTGCCAGCAGTCCCCAGGGTATCGGCGAGCAGTACTTC. The chain combines TRBV6-6 with TRBJ2-7; possibly TRBD1 for D (5 bases). The V end was cut by 5 bases, the J end by 6 bases, with 14 bases between. CDR3 length: 13 residues. Per the germline V gene, CDR1 is MNHNY and CDR2 is SVGAGI (reference sequence).

This clone has a single count. CDR3 protein: CATSDPGTGSQETQYF. The CDR3 nucleotides read TGTGCCACCAGTGACCCAGGGACAGGGTCCCAAGAGACCCAGTACTTC. The chain is built from TRBV24-1 and TRBJ2-5, with 9 positions matching TRBD1. Germline V CDR1 and CDR2: KGHDR, SFDVKD. Unmatched junction bases numbered 6, after V lost 4 bases and J lost 1 base. This CDR3 comprises 16 residues.

The V call is TRBV6-5, the J call TRBJ2-2; D unclear. CDR3 size: 14 residues. Germline V lookup: CDR1 MNHEY, CDR2 SVGAGI. V lost 1 base, J lost 1 base, and 4 bases lay in between. The CDR3 reads CASSYFQNTGELFF. The CDR3 nucleotides read TGTGCCAGCAGTTACTTCCAGAACACCGGGGAGCTGTTTTTT.

The chain links TRBV5-1 to TRBJ2-2; 10 nucleotides align to TRBD1. CDR3 length equals 14 residues. J lost 6 bases, V lost 7 bases, and 6 bases had no gene match. Germline V CDR1 and CDR2: SGHRS, YFSETQ. CDR3 nucleotides: TGCGCCAGCGGGACAGGGGAGCGAGCCGGGGAGCTGTTTTTT. Translation gives CASGTGERAGELFF. The complete variable domain, with remaining parts taken from reference TRBV5-1 and TRBJ2-2, reads KAGVTQTPRYLIKTRGQQVTLSCSPISGHRSVSWYQQTPGQGLQFLFEYFSETQRNKGNFPGRFSGRQFSNSRSEMNVSTLELGDSALYLCASGTGERAGELFFGEGSRLTVL.

In its sample, this clone was seen a few times. This chain links TRBV10-3 with TRBJ1-1, with D possibly matching TRBD1 (6 bases). The CDR3 is made up of 14 amino acids. Germline V lookup: CDR1 ENHRY, CDR2 SYGVKD. V was cut by 10 bases and J by 3 bases, with 18 bases left in between. The CDR3 sequence is CATSPTTGYTEAFF. The CDR3, as DNA: TGTGCCACCTCCCCTACCACAGGGTACACTGAAGCTTTCTTT.

This chain connects TRBV5-6 to TRBJ1-5; D remains unclear. The CDR3 extends over 15 amino acids. V lost 0 bases, J lost 3 bases, and 10 bases lay in between. Germline CDR1 and CDR2: SGHDT and YYEEEE. The DNA for the CDR3 is TGTGCCAGCAGCTTGGGGGCGGGTGTCAATCAGCCCCAGCATTTT. Residues: CASSLGAGVNQPQHF.

This clone has just one count. The rearrangement joins TRBV6-2 or TRBV6-3 to TRBJ2-3; D gene ambiguous. The V end was cut by 4 bases, the J end by 2 bases, with 19 bases between. CDR3 length: 17 residues. The germline gives CDR1 MNHEY, CDR2 SVGEGT. As DNA, the CDR3 is TGTGCCAGCAGTTTGGTTGCTGGAAGTCCATACACAGATACGCAGTATTTT. Its protein is CASSLVAGSPYTDTQYF.

The J gene is TRBJ2-6, the V gene TRBV7-9; D not resolved. Per the germline V gene, CDR1 is SEHNR and CDR2 is FQNEAQ (reference sequence). Trimming pared 1 base from V and 2 bases from J, leaving 6 bases between. The CDR3 covers 15 residues. Here the CDR3 reads CASSLGRAGANVLTF. In DNA, the CDR3 is TGTGCCAGCAGCTTAGGTAGGGCTGGGGCCAACGTCCTGACTTTC.

This clone appeared once. The V and J genes are TRBV2 and TRBJ2-5, with D perhaps matching TRBD1 or TRBD2 (5 bases each). V was clipped by 8 bases and J by 4 bases, with 11 bases between them. Germline CDR1 SNHLY, CDR2 FYNNEI. The CDR3 runs 12 residues. In DNA, the CDR3 is TGTGCCAGCGGGAAGGGGAGAGAGACCCAGTACTTC. It yields the protein CASGKGRETQYF.

CDR3 amino acids: CASSLAGTLPMGTQYF. CDR3 DNA: TGTGCCAGCAGCTTAGCTGGGACACTCCCAATGGGTACGCAGTATTTT. The chain links TRBV7-9 to TRBJ2-3; perhaps TRBD1 as D (6 bases). V was clipped by 0 bases and J by 8 bases, with 18 bases between them. Per germline, CDR1 SEHNR and CDR2 FQNEAQ (reference sequence). This CDR3 has 16 residues.

V usage is TRBV25-1 and J usage is TRBJ2-1, with D possibly TRBD2 on 7 matching bases. The CDR3 totals 15 residues. Germline values: CDR1 MGHDK, CDR2 SYGVNS. V shed 10 bases and J shed 3 bases, with 19 bases lying between them. CDR3 residues: CAIQRRGALYNEQFF. CDR3 sequence (DNA): TGTGCCATCCAACGTCGGGGGGCCCTCTACAATGAGCAGTTCTTC.

This chain uses TRBV5-1 with TRBJ1-2, with D hard to call. Germline CDR1 reads SGHRS; CDR2 reads YFSETQ. The CDR3 is 13 amino acids. Trimming removed 1 base from V and 2 bases from J, with 6 bases in between. In nucleotides, the CDR3 is TGCGCCAGCAGCTTGACCGCGAACTATGGCTACACCTTC. Amino acids: CASSLTANYGYTF.

This clone was counted once. V usage is TRBV9 and J usage is TRBJ2-3, with a tentative D call TRBD2 (6 bases). Trimming pared 1 base from V and 1 base from J, leaving 10 bases between. This CDR3 contains 15 residues. Germline CDR1 SGDLS, CDR2 YYNGEE. CDR3 in DNA: TGTGCCAGCAGCGTACCGACGGGAGGCACAGATACGCAGTATTTT. Protein: CASSVPTGGTDTQYF.

On this clone itself: Other DNA sequences in the sample encode the same CDR3. V is TRBV30 and J is TRBJ1-2, with a tentative D call TRBD1 (6 bases). CDR3 length: 13 amino acids. V gave up 0 bases and J gave up 8 bases, with 13 bases separating them. Germline V gives CDR1 GTSNPN, CDR2 SVGIG (reference sequence). In nucleotides, the CDR3 is TGTGCCTGGAGTGTGTCAGGGGCGTACGGCTACACCTTC. As protein: CAWSVSGAYGYTF.

The CDR3 DNA is TGTGCCAGCAGGGGGGGCTATAATTCACCCCTCCACTTT. Translation: CASRGGYNSPLHF. This chain uses TRBV3-1 (or the pseudogene TRBV3-2) with TRBJ1-6; D perhaps matches TRBD1 (5 bases). This CDR3 spans 13 amino acids. V was trimmed by 6 bases and J by 3 bases, leaving 6 bases between them. Germline-derived CDR1 and CDR2 are LGHDT and YNNKEL (reference sequence).

The chain has TRBV15 and TRBJ1-1; D not certain. With 8 bases removed from V and 6 bases from J, the gap between germline ends came to 28 bases. The CDR3 runs to 17 residues. Per germline, CDR1 LNHNV and CDR2 YYDKDF (reference sequence). CDR3: CATLIAGHGVAGPEAFF. CDR3 sequence (DNA): TGTGCCACCCTTATCGCCGGGCACGGCGTTGCGGGTCCTGAAGCTTTCTTT. The full variable domain, its missing parts supplied by reference TRBV15 and TRBJ1-1, is DAMVIQNPRYQVTQFGKPVTLSCSQTLNHNVMYWYQQKSSQAPKLLFHYYDKDFNNEADTPDNFQSRRPNTSFCFLDIRSPGLGDTAMYLCATLIAGHGVAGPEAFFGQGTRLTVV.

This clone is a singleton in its sample. This chain joins TRBV3-1 (or the pseudogene TRBV3-2) and TRBJ2-7, with TRBD1 matching over 7 bases. V lost 4 bases, J lost 6 bases, and 3 bases stayed unmatched. Germline CDR1 and CDR2: LGHDT and YNNKEL (reference sequence). The CDR3 contains 12 residues. The CDR3 sequence is CASSLRQGEQYF. Here the CDR3 DNA reads TGTGCCAGCAGCCTCCGACAGGGCGAGCAGTACTTC.